This TCR beta chain was documented in a study of CD8 T cells in ankylosing spondylitis. Findings of the study overall: About 8 highly homologous variants made up a TCR beta motif, and this motif appeared characteristic of ankylosing spondylitis blood. The clones that were linked to disease were reported to be significantly enriched in matched synovial fluid samples from ankylosing spondylitis patients.

On this clonotype itself: Its specificity is unknown.

Scientists made TCR beta libraries using quantitative 5'-RACE with molecular barcodes. TCRdb ran MiXCR on the 5' RACE reads and lists one entry per CDR3 protein. The repertoire holds about 240,000 distinct CDR3 sequences, with 20% to 30% as singletons. Trimming took 6 bases from V and 6 from J; bases not matched to a gene: 6. This CDR3 has 13 residues. Germline loops: CDR1 DFQATT, CDR2 SNEGSKA (reference sequence). Source material: blood, either unsorted or a sorted T cell fraction (not recorded which). The TCR comes from a male donor with ankylosing spondylitis or in good health (not recorded which). The chain carries TRBV20-1 and TRBJ2-7; TRBD1 matches 12 bases. CDR3 coding DNA: TGCAGTGCAGACGGGACAGGGGGCTTCGAGCAGTACTTC. Amino acids: CSADGTGGFEQYF.